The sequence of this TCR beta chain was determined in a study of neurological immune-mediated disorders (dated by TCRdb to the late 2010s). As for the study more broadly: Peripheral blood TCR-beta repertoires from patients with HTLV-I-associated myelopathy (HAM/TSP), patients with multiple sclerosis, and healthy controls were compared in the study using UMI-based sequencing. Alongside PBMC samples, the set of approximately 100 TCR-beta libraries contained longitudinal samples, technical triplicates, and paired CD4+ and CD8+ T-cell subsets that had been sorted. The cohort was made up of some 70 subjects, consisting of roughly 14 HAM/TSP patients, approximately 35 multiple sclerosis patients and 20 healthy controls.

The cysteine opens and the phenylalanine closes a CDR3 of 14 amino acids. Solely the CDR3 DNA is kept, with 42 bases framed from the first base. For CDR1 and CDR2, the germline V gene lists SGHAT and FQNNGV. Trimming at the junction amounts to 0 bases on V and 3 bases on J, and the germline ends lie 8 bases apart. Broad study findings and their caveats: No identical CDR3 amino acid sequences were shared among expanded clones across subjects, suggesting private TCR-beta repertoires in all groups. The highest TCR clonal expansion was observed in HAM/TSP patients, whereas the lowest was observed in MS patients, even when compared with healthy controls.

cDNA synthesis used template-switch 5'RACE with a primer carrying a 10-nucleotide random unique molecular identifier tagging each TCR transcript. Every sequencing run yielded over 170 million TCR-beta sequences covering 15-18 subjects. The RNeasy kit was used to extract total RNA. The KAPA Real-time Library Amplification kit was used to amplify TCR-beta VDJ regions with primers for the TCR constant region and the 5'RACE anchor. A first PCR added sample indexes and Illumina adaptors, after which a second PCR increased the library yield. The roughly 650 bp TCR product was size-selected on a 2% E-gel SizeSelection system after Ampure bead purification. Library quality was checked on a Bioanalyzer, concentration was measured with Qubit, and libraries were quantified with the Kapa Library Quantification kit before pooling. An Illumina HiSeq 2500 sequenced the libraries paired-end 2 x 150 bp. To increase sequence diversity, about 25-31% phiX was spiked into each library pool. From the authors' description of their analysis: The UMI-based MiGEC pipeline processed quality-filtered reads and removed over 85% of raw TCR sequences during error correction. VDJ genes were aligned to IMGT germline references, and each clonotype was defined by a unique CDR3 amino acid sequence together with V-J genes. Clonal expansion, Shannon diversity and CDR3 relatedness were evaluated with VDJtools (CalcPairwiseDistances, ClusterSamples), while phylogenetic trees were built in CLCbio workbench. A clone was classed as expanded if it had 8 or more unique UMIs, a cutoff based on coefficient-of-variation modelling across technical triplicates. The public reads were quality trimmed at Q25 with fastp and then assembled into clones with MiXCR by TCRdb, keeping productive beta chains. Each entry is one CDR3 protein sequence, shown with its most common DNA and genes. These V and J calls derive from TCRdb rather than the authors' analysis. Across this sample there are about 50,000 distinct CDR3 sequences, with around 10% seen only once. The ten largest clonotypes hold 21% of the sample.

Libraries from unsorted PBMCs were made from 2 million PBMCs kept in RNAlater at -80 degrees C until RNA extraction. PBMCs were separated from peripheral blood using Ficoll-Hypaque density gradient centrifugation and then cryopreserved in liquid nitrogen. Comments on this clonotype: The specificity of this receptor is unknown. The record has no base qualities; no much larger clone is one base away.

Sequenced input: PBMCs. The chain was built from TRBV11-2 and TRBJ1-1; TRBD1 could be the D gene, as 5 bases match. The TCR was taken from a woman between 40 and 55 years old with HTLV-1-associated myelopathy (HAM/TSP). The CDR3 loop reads CASSLDRVDTEAFF. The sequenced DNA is TGTGCCAGCAGCTTAGACAGGGTTGACACTGAAGCTTTCTTT.